The 5 T cell receptor beta chains given below trace back to one sample, sequenced in a study of shared clonotypes between healthy human individuals. The protocol was immunoSEQ multiplex PCR, while the TCRdb copy is restricted to in-frame clones and leaves out a portion. The data contain about 380,000 clones, just over 95% of them seen just once; the ten biggest clones take up approximately 0.32%. Sequencing input: memory CD8+ T cells sorted from blood. Subset described: CD45RO+ cells pooled with CCR7-negative TemRA cells. Source of these receptors: a man aged 30 to 39 in good health.

The chain couples TRBV10-3 to TRBJ1-1; the D gene is possibly TRBD1 (5 bases). The CDR3 extends over 15 amino acids. Germline V lookup: CDR1 ENHRY, CDR2 SYGVKD. V lost 5 bases, J lost 0 bases, and 13 bases lay in between. CDR3 sequence: CAISRGRGVNTEAFF. CDR3 nucleotides: TGTGCCATCAGTAGGGGTCGAGGGGTGAACACTGAAGCTTTCTTT.

CDR3 DNA sequence: TGTGCCAGCAGTGAATTGCGGCCTTCCTCCTACAATGAGCAGTTCTTC. This encodes CASSELRPSSYNEQFF. The chain employs TRBV25-1 and TRBJ2-1; no clear D. Trimming took 1 base from V and 0 from J, leaving 10 bases between them. Germline V gene sequence: CDR1 MGHDK, CDR2 SYGVNS. The CDR3 extends over 16 amino acids.

The rearrangement joins TRBV5-4 to TRBJ2-3, with 11 bases matching TRBD2. Per germline, CDR1 SGHNT and CDR2 YYREEE (reference sequence). CDR3 length: 15 amino acids. With 9 bases clipped from V and 2 bases from J, the junction kept 8 bases outside the gene matches. CDR3 amino acids: CAIRLAGTPTDTQYF. In nucleotides, the CDR3 is TGTGCCATTCGACTAGCGGGAACACCCACAGATACGCAGTATTTT.

The chain carries TRBV11-2 and TRBJ2-7; D not certain. The CDR3 spans 12 residues. The V gene's germline CDR1 is SGHAT and CDR2 FQNNGV. The germline V and J ends were trimmed by 1 base and 9 bases, with 10 bases remaining between them. CDR3 coding DNA: TGTGCCAGCAGCTTAGTTCCGCCTGGGCAGTACTTC. Its protein product is CASSLVPPGQYF.

V gene TRBV5-6 combines with J gene TRBJ2-1, with 7 nucleotides matching TRBD1. The CDR3 is 12 residues long. The V gene's germline CDR1 is SGHDT and CDR2 YYEEEE. V dropped 1 base and J dropped 13; count of bases not matched to a gene: 5. CDR3 nucleotide sequence: TGTGCCAGCAGCTTGTGGGCAGGGGGACAGTTCTTC. Encoded protein: CASSLWAGGQFF.